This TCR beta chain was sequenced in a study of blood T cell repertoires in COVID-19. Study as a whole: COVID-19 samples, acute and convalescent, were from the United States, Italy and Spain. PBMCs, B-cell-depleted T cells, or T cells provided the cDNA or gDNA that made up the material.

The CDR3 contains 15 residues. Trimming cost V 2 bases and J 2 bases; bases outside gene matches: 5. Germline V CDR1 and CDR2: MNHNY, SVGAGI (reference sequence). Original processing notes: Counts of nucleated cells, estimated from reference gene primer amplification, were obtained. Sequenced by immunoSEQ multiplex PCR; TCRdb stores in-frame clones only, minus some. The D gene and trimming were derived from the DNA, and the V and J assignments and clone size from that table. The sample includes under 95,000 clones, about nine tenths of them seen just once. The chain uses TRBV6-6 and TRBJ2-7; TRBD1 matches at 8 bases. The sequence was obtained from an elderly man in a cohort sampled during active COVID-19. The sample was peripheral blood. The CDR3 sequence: CASSYATGVAYEQYF. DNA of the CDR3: TGTGCCAGCAGTTACGCGACAGGGGTGGCCTACGAGCAGTACTTC.